The subject of this entry is one T cell receptor beta chain. Clones were sequenced by immunoSEQ multiplex PCR, and TCRdb holds only the in-frame ones, with some missing. Of roughly 120,000 clones in the sample, around nine tenths were seen once. This sample was taken from a study of T cell responses to AZD1222 COVID-19 vaccine. The germline CDR1 and CDR2 sequences are MDHEN and SYDVKM. The trim removed 4 bases at V and 6 bases at J, leaving 9 bases unmatched. The CDR3 has 16 amino acids. The clonotype originates from an adult who received the AZD1222 COVID-19 vaccine. This specimen was peripheral blood, taken 28 days after the second AZD1222 dose. The chain uses TRBV28 and TRBJ2-7, with TRBD2 matching 13 bases. CDR3 sequence (DNA): TGTGCCAGCAGTTCCCCCGGGACTAGCGGGGATGGCGAGCAGTACTTC. Translation gives CASSSPGTSGDGEQYF.